This section outlines one T cell receptor (beta chain) sequence together with its context. Its matching antigen is unknown. Collection occurred without any documented infections or immune events in donors. This table comes from immunoSEQ multiplex PCR, and its TCRdb copy is limited to in-frame clones, with some not included. The sample holds approximately 100,000 clones, 88% seen once. The data were obtained in a study of identifying expanded T cells in peripheral blood. Study-wide findings and caveats: Technical replicates showed approximately 1.2 changed clones; approximately 2 weeks around 15; four weeks 19. Clone count variance between approximately two-week samples rose with total template count.

V was cut by 5 bases and J by 3 bases, with 17 bases left in between. Germline-derived CDR1 and CDR2 are SNHLY and FYNNEI. The CDR3 runs 15 residues. The sequence came from a person aged 18 to 70 in good health. Sequenced material: blood. The rearrangement links TRBV2 to TRBJ2-7; D is ambiguous. The CDR3 nucleotides are TGTGCCAGCAGTCTCCTCTCGGGTGTAAACTACGAGCAGTACTTC. Translation gives CASSLLSGVNYEQYF.